This passage covers 28 T cell receptor beta chains from one sample sequenced in a study of T cell responses to AZD1222 COVID-19 vaccine. Only in-frame clones appear in the TCRdb table, and some are missing; sequencing was by immunoSEQ multiplex PCR. The sample has around 80,000 clones, around nine tenths seen once. This sample comprised peripheral blood, obtained on day 0 of AZD1222 vaccination. The source is an adult in good health.

The chain recombines TRBV7-9 with TRBJ2-4, with 12 nucleotides matching TRBD2. V was pared by 5 bases and J by 2 bases, with 1 base of the junction left unmatched. The CDR3 is made up of 15 amino acids. Germline CDR1 is SEHNR and CDR2 is FQNEAQ (reference sequence). CDR3 sequence (DNA): TGTGCCAGCAGCCGGACTAGCGGGACCAAAAACATTCAGTACTTC. It yields the protein CASSRTSGTKNIQYF. Full variable domain (rest looked up from reference TRBV7-9 and TRBJ2-4): DTGVSQNPRHKITKRGQNVTFRCDPISEHNRLYWYRQTLGQGPEFLTYFQNEAQLEKSRLLSDRFSAERPKGSFSTLEIQRTEQGDSAMYLCASSRTSGTKNIQYFGAGTRLSVL.

With respect to this clone: A read error may account for a junction end that differs from germline. This chain links TRBV12-3 or TRBV12-4 with TRBJ1-3; possible D gene TRBD1, 5 bases. CDR3 size: 11 residues. CDR3 DNA sequence: TGTGCCAGCAGTCAGGGTAGTTTCGTCGGTTTT. As protein: CASSQGSFVGF.

J is TRBJ1-1 and V is TRBV19; a weak D match, TRBD1 (5 bases). V lost 10 bases and J lost 7, with 28 bases in between. Germline CDR1 is LNHDA and CDR2 is SQIVND (reference sequence). This CDR3 is 16 amino acids long. The CDR3 is CATRAFKRDESVEAFF. The CDR3 DNA follows: TGTGCCACCCGAGCCTTCAAAAGGGACGAGTCGGTTGAAGCTTTCTTT. Using reference TRBV19 and TRBJ1-1 for the parts outside the CDR3, the full variable domain is DGGITQSPKYLFRKEGQNVTLSCEQNLNHDAMYWYRQDPGQGLRLIYYSQIVNDFQKGDIAEGYSVSREKKESFPLTVTSAQKNPTAFYLCATRAFKRDESVEAFFGQGTRLTVV.

The rearrangement uses TRBV5-1 and TRBJ2-1; 16 bases align to TRBD2. The CDR3 is made up of 17 amino acids. V was pared by 7 bases and J by 4 bases, with 8 bases of the junction left unmatched. The germline CDR1 and CDR2 sequences are SGHRS and YFSETQ. In DNA, the CDR3 is TGCGCCAGCTCCTTGCCGGGACTAGCGGGAGGGTACAATGAGCAGTTCTTC. This codes for CASSLPGLAGGYNEQFF.

The CDR3 DNA follows: TGCGCCAGCAGACTTGCAGGGACTCCACTATCATCGGGTAACTATGGCTACACCTTC. Residues: CASRLAGTPLSSGNYGYTF. This sequence joins TRBV4-1 and TRBJ1-2; D is possibly TRBD1 (5 bases). The CDR3 length is 19 residues. Per germline, CDR1 MGHRA and CDR2 YSYEKL. V was trimmed by 6 bases and J by 1 base, leaving 27 bases between them.

The chain employs TRBV18 and TRBJ1-1; D uncertain. Germline V gene data show CDR1 as KGHSH and CDR2 as LQKENI. CDR3 length equals 13 residues. Trimming stripped 2 bases from V and 1 base from J, with 5 bases between. CDR3 coding DNA: TGTGCCAGCTCACCAAACCCGAACACTGAAGCTTTCTTT. Its protein product is CASSPNPNTEAFF.

The gene calls are TRBV7-8 and TRBJ2-2; no definite D call. The V and J ends lost 3 bases and 0 bases respectively, with 14 bases between them. Germline CDR1 SGHVS, CDR2 FQNEAQ. There are 17 residues in the CDR3. Here the CDR3 reads CASSFSAVQANTGELFF. The DNA for the CDR3 is TGTGCCAGCAGCTTTTCGGCGGTGCAGGCGAACACCGGGGAGCTGTTTTTT.

The chain has TRBV28 and TRBJ2-1; TRBD2 matches at 8 bases. In germline, CDR1 is MDHEN, CDR2 SYDVKM. The J segment lost 2 bases and the V segment lost 1 base, leaving 4 bases of the junction unmatched. The CDR3 contains 16 residues. CDR3 nucleotides: TGTGCCAGCAGTTTATCGGCGGGGGGACCCTACAATGAGCAGTTCTTC. This encodes CASSLSAGGPYNEQFF.

The V call is TRBV30, the J call TRBJ1-1; the D is unclear. CDR1 and CDR2 from the germline V gene are GTSNPN and SVGIG (reference sequence). Trimming stripped 2 bases from V and 1 base from J, with 11 bases between. The CDR3 is 14 amino acids. CDR3 region: CAWSPPFRNTEAFF. As DNA, the CDR3 is TGTGCCTGGAGTCCACCTTTTCGGAACACTGAAGCTTTCTTT.

This rearrangement joins TRBV20-1 to TRBJ1-1, with D unresolved. The CDR3 length is 11 residues. Germline lookup yields CDR1 DFQATT and CDR2 SNEGSKA (reference sequence). Trimming stripped 4 bases from V and 7 bases from J, with 10 bases between. DNA of the CDR3: TGCAGTGCTATACCCTGGGGTGAAGCTTTCTTT. It yields the protein CSAIPWGEAFF.

V gene TRBV7-9 combines with J gene TRBJ1-4; no clear D gene. Germline loops: CDR1 SEHNR, CDR2 FQNEAQ (reference sequence). The CDR3 is 18 residues long. V shed 2 bases and J shed 7 bases, with 23 bases lying between them. The CDR3 DNA reads TGTGCCAGCAGCTTAATCGGCCGACGTACCCGGGGAGGTGAAAAACTGTTTTTT. This gives the protein CASSLIGRRTRGGEKLFF. The full variable domain, in which reference TRBV7-9 and TRBJ1-4 provide the parts outside the CDR3, is DTGVSQNPRHKITKRGQNVTFRCDPISEHNRLYWYRQTLGQGPEFLTYFQNEAQLEKSRLLSDRFSAERPKGSFSTLEIQRTEQGDSAMYLCASSLIGRRTRGGEKLFFGSGTQLSVL.

On this clone: Relative to the germline gene, one junction end is altered; a read error may explain this. The rearrangement links TRBV7-8 to TRBJ2-7, with 9 bases fitting TRBD1. CDR1 and CDR2 (germline): SGHVS, FQNEAQ. The CDR3 covers 22 residues. CDR3 sequence: CASSLAYMGLVGSGQGDYEQYF. In DNA form, the CDR3 reads TGTGCCAGCAGCCTAGCTTATATGGGGCTGGTGGGTTCGGGACAGGGAGACTACGAGCAGTACTTC. Complete variable domain (other parts from reference TRBV7-8 and TRBJ2-7): GAGVSQSPRYKVAKRGQDVALRCDPISGHVSLFWYQQALGQGPEFLTYFQNEAQLDKSGLPSDRFFAERPEGSVSTLKIQRTQQEDSAVYLCASSLAYMGLVGSGQGDYEQYFGPGTRLTVT.

This clone was seen only a few times. The V call is TRBV9, the J call TRBJ2-3; TRBD1 or TRBD2 may be the D gene (5 bases each). The V gene lost 0 bases and the J gene lost 4 bases, with 12 bases spanning the gap. This CDR3 region has 15 residues. The germline V gene encodes CDR1 SGDLS and CDR2 YYNGEE. CDR3 sequence (DNA): TGTGCCAGCAGCGTAGTGGGGGTAGCATCAGATACGCAGTATTTT. Amino acids: CASSVVGVASDTQYF.

The chain links TRBV30 to TRBJ1-2; perhaps TRBD1 as D (5 bases). CDR1 and CDR2 from the germline V gene are GTSNPN and SVGIG (reference sequence). The CDR3 is 12 amino acids. V was clipped by 5 bases and J by 3 bases, with 10 bases between them. Written as DNA, the CDR3 is TGTGCCTGGGCCGGGGGAGACTATGGCTACACCTTC. Translation: CAWAGGDYGYTF.

The CDR3: CASGLGTPGSPLHF. CDR3 bases: TGTGCTAGTGGTTTGGGGACCCCAGGGTCACCCCTCCACTTT. The V call is TRBV12-5, the J call TRBJ1-6, with D possibly TRBD1 on 5 matching bases. The CDR3 covers 14 residues. Per germline, CDR1 LGHNT and CDR2 FRNRAP. Trimming took off 1 base at V and 10 bases at J, with 11 bases between the two ends.

The gene calls are TRBV6-6 and TRBJ1-2; 8 bases line up with TRBD1. V lost 5 bases and J lost 3; bases outside the gene matches: 5. The CDR3 covers 14 residues. In germline, CDR1 is MNHNY, CDR2 SVGAGI (reference sequence). The CDR3 protein is CASSALDRDYGYTF. The CDR3 DNA reads as TGTGCCAGCAGTGCCCTGGACAGGGACTATGGCTACACCTTC.

This chain links TRBV10-3 with TRBJ1-5; D not certain. This CDR3 spans 14 amino acids. Deletions cut 10 bases from V and 0 bases from J, with 13 bases between. Germline V CDR1 and CDR2: ENHRY, SYGVKD. The CDR3 DNA is TGTGCCACCTTGGACCCCTCTAGCAATCAGCCCCAGCATTTT. It encodes CATLDPSSNQPQHF.

V usage is TRBV28 and J usage is TRBJ1-2; D gene ambiguous. The CDR3 has 13 amino acids. Germline-derived CDR1 and CDR2 are MDHEN and SYDVKM. V gave up 2 bases and J gave up 6 bases, with 10 bases separating them. The CDR3 protein is CASSLRTLDGYTF. The DNA of the CDR3 is TGTGCCAGCAGTTTAAGGACCTTAGATGGCTACACCTTC.

The chain uses TRBV7-9 and TRBJ1-6; 7 nucleotides agree with TRBD1. Per germline, CDR1 SEHNR and CDR2 FQNEAQ (reference sequence). Germline trimming cut 8 bases from V and 7 bases from J; bases unmatched to any gene: 8. CDR3 length: 14 amino acids. CDR3 sequence: CASHSGQRNSPLHF. CDR3 nucleotides: TGTGCCAGCCATTCGGGACAGAGAAATTCACCCCTCCACTTT.

The rearrangement uses TRBV5-4 and TRBJ1-1; maybe TRBD1 (5 bases). The CDR3 runs to 15 residues. V was clipped by 0 bases and J by 4 bases, with 13 bases between them. Germline V gene data show CDR1 as SGHNT and CDR2 as YYREEE (reference sequence). The CDR3 DNA sequence: TGTGCCAGCAGCTTGGGGACAAGTAGAGTCACTGAAGCTTTCTTT. Translating it yields CASSLGTSRVTEAFF. The variable domain in full, with the rest retrieved from reference TRBV5-4 and TRBJ1-1, is ETGVTQSPTHLIKTRGQQVTLRCSSQSGHNTVSWYQQALGQGPQFIFQYYREEENGRGNFPPRFSGLQFPNYSSELNVNALELDDSALYLCASSLGTSRVTEAFFGQGTRLTVV.

This sequence joins TRBV5-8 and TRBJ1-5, with a tentative D call TRBD1 (5 bases). Trimming took off 0 bases at V and 0 bases at J, with 10 bases between the two ends. There are 16 residues in the CDR3. Germline V gene data show CDR1 as SGHTS and CDR2 as YDEGEE. Written as DNA, the CDR3 is TGTGCCAGCAGCTTGGGGGGGTCCTATAGCAATCAGCCCCAGCATTTT. This translates into CASSLGGSYSNQPQHF.

This chain uses TRBV7-3 with TRBJ2-5, with TRBD2 matching over 11 bases. The CDR3 spans 15 residues. V lost 5 bases and J lost 5; bases outside the gene matches: 7. Germline CDR1 is SGHTA and CDR2 is FQGTGA. CDR3 sequence: CASSPGTSGSETQYF. In DNA form, the CDR3 reads TGTGCCAGCAGCCCCGGAACTAGCGGGAGCGAGACCCAGTACTTC.

This chain uses TRBV5-1 with TRBJ1-2, with a possible D match to TRBD1 (5 bases). This CDR3 is built from 15 residues. Germline V lookup: CDR1 SGHRS, CDR2 YFSETQ. V gave up 1 base and J gave up 8 bases, with 18 bases separating them. Written as DNA, the CDR3 is TGCGCCAGCAGCTTGTACCCGGGGCAGATAGAGGGCTACACCTTC. This sequence encodes CASSLYPGQIEGYTF.

The chain recombines TRBV7-9 with TRBJ2-4; D possibly matches TRBD1 or TRBD2 (5 bases each). The V end lost 0 bases, the J end lost 8 bases, and 11 bases lay between the germline ends. CDR1 SEHNR and CDR2 FQNEAQ come from the germline V gene (reference sequence). This CDR3 spans 14 amino acids. Here the CDR3 reads CASSLASGQDIQYF. The DNA of the CDR3 is TGTGCCAGCAGCTTAGCCTCGGGGCAAGACATTCAGTACTTC.

This rearrangement joins TRBV19 to TRBJ1-6, with D possibly TRBD1 on 5 matching bases. The ends were cut back, 5 bases at V and 8 bases at J, with 13 bases in the middle. The CDR3 is 14 amino acids. The V gene's germline CDR1 is LNHDA and CDR2 SQIVND (reference sequence). This CDR3 is CASSAGPPDSPLHF. In DNA form, the CDR3 reads TGTGCCAGTAGTGCGGGACCGCCCGATTCACCCCTCCACTTT.

The rearrangement links TRBV18 to TRBJ2-1, with 10 bases matching TRBD2. The CDR3 length is 16 residues. The V gene's germline CDR1 is KGHSH and CDR2 LQKENI. V lost 2 bases, J lost 8 bases, and 9 bases stayed unmatched. Written as DNA, the CDR3 is TGTGCCAGCTCACCAACGGCTAGCGGGAGTAGCTATGAGCAGTTCTTC. Encoded protein: CASSPTASGSSYEQFF. Filled out from reference TRBV18 and TRBJ2-1, the complete variable domain reads NAGVMQNPRHLVRRRGQEARLRCSPMKGHSHVYWYRQLPEEGLKFMVYLQKENIIDESGMPKERFSAEFPKEGPSILRIQQVVRGDSAAYFCASSPTASGSSYEQFFGPGTRLTVL.

This clone was observed once. The rearrangement joins TRBV5-5 to TRBJ1-5, with D perhaps TRBD1 (6 bases). Per germline, CDR1 SGHKS and CDR2 YYEKEE (reference sequence). V lost 4 bases and J 4 bases, leaving 12 bases between the germline ends. The CDR3 spans 14 residues. For the CDR3, the DNA is TGTGCCAGCAGCCCCGGACAGCTGAATCAGCCCCAGCATTTT. Its translation: CASSPGQLNQPQHF.

This chain joins TRBV7-9 and TRBJ1-3; TRBD1 aligns across 8 bases. Germline CDR1 reads SEHNR; CDR2 reads FQNEAQ (reference sequence). The CDR3 totals 14 residues. J was trimmed by 2 bases and V by 9 bases; bases with no gene match: 6. CDR3 sequence reads: CASAQTGAGNTIYF. In nucleotides, the CDR3 is TGTGCCAGTGCACAGACAGGGGCTGGAAACACCATATATTTT.